The rows below give T cell receptor beta chains drawn from one sample of a study of cytomegalovirus exposure and HLA in healthy donors. The method was immunoSEQ multiplex PCR; TCRdb's version includes in-frame clones alone and lacks a portion of them. The sample holds 150,000 to 200,000 clones, 60% to 85% seen once. The sequenced material came from PBMCs. The source is a female donor in good health and CMV-seronegative. CDR3s include the opening cysteine and the closing phenylalanine or tryptophan. A D gene is named only where the DNA matches it firmly. The size entry is marked missing in some rows and otherwise reads once, few, many or a size class.

d_gene: -; v_gene: TRBV27; j_gene: TRBJ1-5; abundance: -; CDR3aa: CASPGVSNQPQHF; CDR3nt: TGTGCCTCTCCAGGGGTGAGCAATCAGCCCCAGCATTTT
d_gene: -; v_gene: TRBV7-9; j_gene: TRBJ1-6; abundance: -; CDR3aa: CASSGAAIISPLHF; CDR3nt: TGTGCCAGCAGCGGGGCAGCTATTATTTCACCCCTCCACTTT
d_gene: TRBD1; v_gene: TRBV10-3; j_gene: TRBJ1-2; abundance: -; CDR3aa: CAISEMGQGLNYGYTF; CDR3nt: TGTGCCATCAGTGAGATGGGACAGGGGCTAAACTATGGCTACACCTTC
d_gene: -; v_gene: TRBV21-1; j_gene: TRBJ2-1; abundance: -; CDR3aa: CASSTPGLAGSDEQFF; CDR3nt: TGTGCCAGCAGCACTCCGGGACTAGCGGGTTCGGATGAGCAGTTCTTC
d_gene: -; v_gene: TRBV28; j_gene: TRBJ1-2; abundance: -; CDR3aa: CASKGGGAGHGYTF; CDR3nt: TGTGCCAGCAAGGGTGGGGGGGCAGGGCATGGCTACACCTTC
d_gene: -; v_gene: TRBV4-3; j_gene: TRBJ1-6; abundance: -; CDR3aa: CASSQVVRNNSPLHF; CDR3nt: TGCGCCAGCAGCCAAGTGGTCAGGAATAATTCACCCCTCCACTTT
d_gene: TRBD1; v_gene: TRBV9; j_gene: TRBJ1-2; abundance: -; CDR3aa: CASSVATGGQGNGYTF; CDR3nt: TGTGCCAGCAGCGTAGCTACAGGTGGACAGGGAAATGGCTACACCTTC
d_gene: TRBD1; v_gene: TRBV7-3; j_gene: TRBJ1-3; abundance: few; CDR3aa: CASSLTRQGGTSGNTIYF; CDR3nt: TGTGCCAGCAGCTTAACAAGACAGGGGGGAACCTCTGGAAACACCATATATTTT
d_gene: -; v_gene: TRBV7-9; j_gene: TRBJ2-5; abundance: -; CDR3aa: CASSLVGGGETQYF; CDR3nt: TGTGCCAGCAGCTTAGTAGGGGGGGGAGAGACCCAGTACTTC
d_gene: -; v_gene: TRBV28; j_gene: TRBJ2-7; abundance: -; CDR3aa: CASTGQPYEQYF; CDR3nt: TGTGCCAGCACCGGACAGCCCTACGAGCAGTACTTC
d_gene: -; v_gene: TRBV4-3; j_gene: TRBJ1-1; abundance: -; CDR3aa: CASSLQGGNTEAFF; CDR3nt: TGCGCCAGCAGCCTTCAGGGCGGTAACACTGAAGCTTTCTTT
d_gene: -; v_gene: TRBV11-2; j_gene: TRBJ2-7; abundance: few; CDR3aa: CASSVSQGGMTSYEQYF; CDR3nt: TGTGCCAGCAGCGTAAGTCAAGGGGGAATGACCTCCTACGAGCAGTACTTC
d_gene: -; v_gene: TRBV18; j_gene: TRBJ1-3; abundance: -; CDR3aa: CASSPGHGPSAPGNTIYF; CDR3nt: TGTGCCAGCTCACCGGGACACGGTCCTTCGGCGCCTGGAAACACCATATATTTT
d_gene: TRBD2; v_gene: TRBV6-5; j_gene: TRBJ2-2; abundance: few; CDR3aa: CASSYQSGSDTGELFF; CDR3nt: TGTGCCAGCAGTTACCAGAGCGGGAGTGACACCGGGGAGCTGTTTTTT
d_gene: -; v_gene: TRBV5-6; j_gene: TRBJ2-7; abundance: -; CDR3aa: CASSLRQSYEQYF; CDR3nt: TGTGCCAGCAGCTTGCGACAATCCTACGAGCAGTACTTC
d_gene: TRBD2; v_gene: TRBV19; j_gene: TRBJ2-1; abundance: -; CDR3aa: CASSMNSGTHNEQFF; CDR3nt: TGTGCCAGTAGTATGAATAGCGGGACCCACAATGAGCAGTTCTTC
d_gene: -; v_gene: TRBV6-5; j_gene: TRBJ1-1; abundance: -; CDR3aa: CASSYGQLNTEAFF; CDR3nt: TGTGCCAGCAGTTACGGGCAGCTGAACACTGAAGCTTTCTTT
d_gene: TRBD1; v_gene: TRBV6-6; j_gene: TRBJ1-1; abundance: -; CDR3aa: CASSPGTGGLPEAFF; CDR3nt: TGTGCCAGCAGCCCCGGGACAGGGGGACTCCCTGAAGCTTTCTTT
d_gene: -; v_gene: TRBV10-3; j_gene: TRBJ1-1; abundance: once; CDR3aa: CAITGSVNTEAFF; CDR3nt: TGTGCCATTACAGGGTCCGTGAACACTGAAGCTTTCTTT
d_gene: TRBD2; v_gene: TRBV19; j_gene: TRBJ2-1; abundance: few; CDR3aa: CASSIIGTSGGWEQFF; CDR3nt: TGTGCCAGTAGTATAATCGGGACTAGCGGTGGTTGGGAGCAGTTCTTC
d_gene: TRBD2; v_gene: TRBV19; j_gene: TRBJ2-5; abundance: -; CDR3aa: CASRLAGGREETQYF; CDR3nt: TGTGCCAGTAGACTAGCGGGAGGGCGAGAAGAGACCCAGTACTTC
d_gene: -; v_gene: TRBV27; j_gene: TRBJ1-4; abundance: -; CDR3aa: CASGNAGVGEKLFF; CDR3nt: TGTGCCAGCGGTAATGCGGGGGTCGGTGAAAAACTGTTTTTT
d_gene: -; v_gene: TRBV4-1; j_gene: TRBJ1-3; abundance: -; CDR3aa: CASSQDEGAYSGNTIYF; CDR3nt: TGCGCCAGCAGCCAAGACGAGGGCGCTTACTCTGGAAACACCATATATTTT
d_gene: -; v_gene: TRBV28; j_gene: TRBJ1-2; abundance: -; CDR3aa: CASSPQHYGYTF; CDR3nt: TGTGCCAGCAGTCCACAGCACTATGGCTACACCTTC